The TCR beta chain described here comes from a study of blood T cell repertoires in COVID-19 (dated by TCRdb to about 2020). Study-wide context: Samples covering the acute and convalescent phases of COVID-19 were provided by collaborators in the United States, Italy and Spain. The prospective study material was composed of cDNA or gDNA derived from T cells, B-cell-depleted T cells, or PBMCs. Deeply sampled blood TCRbeta repertoires from subjects exposed to, actively infected with, or recovered from COVID-19 were included in the dataset. A freely available public database, intended as a resource for researchers studying the immune response to SARS-CoV-2, is where the repertoires were released. Samples were obtained from the ongoing ImmuneRACE study (first 160 participants) and from about 1,300 subjects provided by 6 global collaborators. The sample metadata nearly always contained a de-identified subject ID, COVID-19 status, age in years and sex. HLA class I and class II types, where available, came from metadata supplied by the sample provider rather than from assay-based typing. The research as a whole found: How much clinical and demographic metadata was included differed by source and by participant, and the metadata was provided uncurated.

This clone was detected only once. Its binding antigen is unknown. Qualities for individual bases were not recorded, and no much larger clone is one base off. In Seattle, one collaborating source enrolled patients while the infection was active and tracked those patients longitudinally over the course of disease. Each collaborating institution followed its own protocols to collect whole blood in K2EDTA tubes. For TCRbeta analysis, collaborator samples were shipped as frozen whole blood, as isolated PBMCs, or as DNA extracted from either sample type. TCRbeta CDR3 regions were amplified from genomic DNA using the immunoSEQ Assay, a bias-controlled multiplex PCR. In the authors' own workflow: Within the assay, amplification of reference gene primers was used to estimate how many nucleated cells each sample contained. To quantify the absolute abundance of each unique TCRbeta CDR3 rearrangement, sequence reads were collapsed and filtered. For each sample, productive Simpson clonality was calculated as the square root of Simpson's diversity index across productive rearrangements. TCRdb obtained this table from immuneACCESS and retained in-frame rearrangements with V and J assigned. These tables miss some clones; where compared with another copy, unresolved V genes account for less than half of the shortfall, and the remainder is unexplained. V and J calls and clone size are copied from that table; D and trimming were computed from the DNA. This sample has more than 95,000 clones in its table, and 75% to 90% of those were observed once. In total, the top ten clones hold about 3% of the sample.

The junction shows trimming of 3 bases on V and 10 bases on J, and the gene matches do not reach 9 bases of it. Measured from the cysteine to the phenylalanine, the CDR3 is 15 residues long. The CDR3 DNA has 45 bases and is translated from base 1. CDR1 SGHTS and CDR2 YDEGEE are derived from the germline V gene. The receptor was isolated from an elderly woman with COVID-19, enrolled during active disease. Rearrangement joined TRBV5-8 to TRBJ2-3; the junction holds 12 bases that match TRBD2. The sample comprised peripheral blood. Here is the DNA: TGTGCCAGCAGCTCGAAGACTAGCGGGAGAGCTCCGCAGTATTTT. It is translated as CASSSKTSGRAPQYF. Full variable domain (CDR3 extended with the reference TRBV5-8 and TRBJ2-3 proteins): EAGVTQSPTHLIKTRGQQATLRCSPISGHTSVYWYQQALGLGLQFLLWYDEGEERNRGNFPPRFSGRQFPNYSSELNVNALELEDSALYLCASSSKTSGRAPQYFGPGTRLTVL.